This TCR beta chain derives from a study of cytomegalovirus exposure and HLA in healthy donors. The length of the CDR3 is 17 residues. V was clipped by 6 bases and J by 3 bases; unmatched bases: 11. CDR1 is MDHEN, CDR2 SYDVKM, per germline. The PCR contained 60 Vbeta and 13 Jbeta primers. Using immunoSEQ multiplex PCR, the repertoire was profiled, and TCRdb retains in-frame clones only, with some absent. In the table there are some 190,000 clones, about 85% of which are singletons. This sequence was found in a boy between 2 and 10 years old in good health and CMV-seronegative. Sequenced: PBMCs. The chain couples TRBV28 to TRBJ1-5; TRBD1 aligns across 10 bases. The CDR3 DNA follows: TGTGCCAGCAGCACTTACCGGGACAGGGGATCCAATCAGCCCCAGCATTTT. This translates into CASSTYRDRGSNQPQHF.